This T cell receptor (beta chain) was captured by sequencing in a study of technical replicates of blood from several donors. TCRdb's copy holds only in-frame clones and misses some; the assay was immunoSEQ multiplex PCR. The sample records over 50,000 clones, around 93% being singletons. The TCR sequence derives from a human donor in good health. Some clones in this sample may be carry-over from other donors' samples. Sequenced material: PBMCs.

CDR3 coding DNA: TGCGCCAGCAGCCAACCTCCCTTACTAGCGGGGAAACAAAATGAGCAGTTCTTC. Translating it yields CASSQPPLLAGKQNEQFF. The J gene is TRBJ2-1, the V gene TRBV4-1, with 10 bases lining up with TRBD2. Trimming took 2 bases from V and 7 from J; bases not matched to a gene: 14. The CDR3 is 18 residues long. Germline V gene lookup returns CDR1 MGHRA and CDR2 YSYEKL.